One sample yielded the 24 T cell receptor beta chains listed below, sequenced in a study of tumor and adjacent non-tumor tissue in lung cancer. A modified ARM-PCR protocol with three rounds of nested PCR amplified TCRbeta. TCRdb re-analysed the multiplex PCR reads in MiXCR, keeping a single row per CDR3 protein. The sample lists about 75,000 distinct CDR3 sequences; 60% to 80% were seen once. The template was RNA from unsorted bulk tissue. The material sequenced was lung tumor tissue. All receptors come from a woman in her 50s with non-small cell lung cancer.

The chain links TRBV30 to TRBJ1-5; possible D gene TRBD1, 5 bases. V lost 5 bases and J 15 bases, leaving 23 bases between the germline ends. Germline V gene data show CDR1 as GTSNPN and CDR2 as SVGIG (reference sequence). The CDR3 covers 13 residues. CDR3 protein: CAWSDGGERALHF. DNA for the CDR3: TGTGCCTGGTCGGACGGAGGGGAAAGGGCCCTGCATTTT.

A remark on this clonotype: The final CDR3 position lacks the conserved phenylalanine or tryptophan, pointing to a likely read error. The chain has TRBV6-6 and TRBJ2-1, with 8 bases lining up with TRBD2. Trimming removed 6 bases from V and 3 bases from J; junction bases left unmatched: 10. The CDR3 totals 16 residues. Germline values: CDR1 MNHNY, CDR2 SVGAGI (reference sequence). The CDR3: CASRGRAGVFYNEQFL. The CDR3, as DNA: TGTGCCAGCAGAGGCAGAGCGGGAGTGTTCTACAATGAGCAGTTCCTC.

Details on this clonotype: This CDR3 is missing its conserved last phenylalanine or tryptophan, likely due to a read error. The rearrangement links TRBV29-1 to TRBJ2-5; perhaps D is TRBD1 or TRBD2 (5 bases each). Trimming removed 7 bases at V and 7 bases at J, with 16 bases between. The CDR3 totals 12 residues. Germline CDR1 reads SQVTM; CDR2 reads ANQGSEA. In nucleotides, the CDR3 is TGCAGCGGGGGTAGAACTGGGGGGACCCAGTACCTC. Encoded protein: CSGGRTGGTQYL.

This clonotype was detected once. The conserved phenylalanine or tryptophan normally closing the CDR3 is absent here, so this likely arose from a read error. V usage is TRBV5-6 and J usage is TRBJ2-1, with D perhaps TRBD1 (6 bases). CDR3 length: 15 amino acids. Germline values: CDR1 SGHDT, CDR2 YYEEEE. The ends were cut back, 0 bases at V and 4 bases at J, with 11 bases in the middle. In nucleotides, the CDR3 is TGTGCCAGCAGCTTGGGGGGGCCCCCTTACAATGAGCAGTTCCTC. This sequence encodes CASSLGGPPYNEQFL.

Concerning this clonotype: The CDR3 end shows no conserved phenylalanine or tryptophan, and so a read error is likely. The chain employs TRBV28 and TRBJ2-7, with a tentative D call TRBD1 (7 bases). Germline V CDR1 and CDR2: MDHEN, SYDVKM. The germline V and J ends were trimmed by 8 bases and 3 bases, with 17 bases remaining between them. There are 14 residues in the CDR3. CDR3 amino acids: CASGCRQGGYEQYL. CDR3 bases: TGTGCCAGCGGTTGCAGACAGGGAGGCTACGAGCAGTACTTA.

This sequence joins TRBV6-6 and TRBJ1-1; TRBD1 matches 8 bases. With V trimmed by 10 bases and J by 1 base, 8 bases remained unmatched. The CDR3 contains 14 residues. Germline V gene lookup returns CDR1 MNHNY and CDR2 SVGAGI (reference sequence). DNA for the CDR3: TGTGCCATCAGACAGGGACAGGAGAACACTGAAGCTTTCTTT. It is translated as CAIRQGQENTEAFF.

With regard to this clonotype: This sequence may be a read error, since a much larger clone differs from it by one base. The chain employs TRBV28 and TRBJ2-1, with TRBD2 matching over 15 bases. With V trimmed by 6 bases and J by 7 bases, 4 bases remained unmatched. CDR3 length equals 15 residues. Germline CDR1 reads MDHEN; CDR2 reads SYDVKM. The CDR3 here is CASRPGTSGRNEQFF. CDR3 sequence (DNA): TGTGCCAGCAGGCCCGGGACTAGCGGGAGGAATGAGCAGTTCTTC. Complete variable domain (other parts from reference TRBV28 and TRBJ2-1): DVKVTQSSRYLVKRTGEKVFLECVQDMDHENMFWYRQDPGLGLRLIYFSYDVKMKEKGDIPEGYSVSREKKERFSLILESASTNQTSMYLCASRPGTSGRNEQFFGPGTRLTVL.

With respect to this clonotype: One junction end does not reproduce the germline sequence, and a read error may be involved. The rearrangement joins TRBV14 to TRBJ2-6; D is uncertain. Germline CDR1 is SGHDN and CDR2 is FVKESK. The CDR3 runs 13 residues. The CDR3 DNA reads as TGTGCCAGCAGCCAAGCTGGAGCCAACGTCATGACTTTC. Protein: CASSQAGANVMTF. Full variable domain (missing parts from reference TRBV14 and TRBJ2-6): EAGVTQFPSHSVIEKGQTVTLRCDPISGHDNLYWYRRVMGKEIKFLLHFVKESKQDESGMPNNRFLAERTGGTYSTLKVQPAELEDSGVYFCASSQAGANVMTFGAGSRLTVL.

The V call is TRBV4-1, the J call TRBJ1-2; D unclear. This CDR3 has 14 residues. The germline CDR1 and CDR2 sequences are MGHRA and YSYEKL. The V end was cut by 8 bases, the J end by 5 bases, with 18 bases between. In DNA form, the CDR3 reads TGCGCCAGCGTAGCGGGTCCCCCCAATTATGGCTACACCTTC. Translation gives CASVAGPPNYGYTF.

The chain recombines TRBV20-1 with TRBJ2-7, with 7 bases fitting TRBD2. Germline V gives CDR1 DFQATT, CDR2 SNEGSKA (reference sequence). This CDR3 has 16 amino acids. CDR3 sequence: CTVRDPGGGPIYEQYF. In DNA form, the CDR3 reads TGCACTGTTAGAGATCCGGGGGGAGGGCCGATCTACGAGCAGTACTTC.

As regards this clonotype: One end of the junction fails to match germline, which may point to a read error. The chain links TRBV4-1 to TRBJ2-5; no clear D. The CDR3 loop spans 15 amino acids. Germline values: CDR1 MGHRA, CDR2 YSYEKL. CDR3 DNA sequence: TGCGCCAGCAGACAAGCCGAGACCAACCAAGAGACCCAGCACTTC. Protein sequence: CASRQAETNQETQHF.

A word on this clonotype: The junction differs from germline at one of its ends, possibly a read error. The gene calls are TRBV7-8 and TRBJ2-3; TRBD2 might be the D (7 bases). Germline V gene lookup returns CDR1 SGHVS and CDR2 FQNEAQ. The CDR3 totals 20 residues. This CDR3 reads CASCDLRRGGGKFHRDTQYF. The CDR3 DNA reads as TGTGCCAGCTGTGATCTCCGCAGGGGAGGGGGGAAGTTCCACAGGGATACGCAATATTTT.

Turning to this clonotype: Since the CDR3 does not end with the conserved phenylalanine or tryptophan, this likely comes from a read error. The gene calls are TRBV5-1 and TRBJ2-7; 7 bases are shared with TRBD1. The CDR3 length is 15 residues. The V gene end was trimmed by 1 base and the J gene end by 3 bases; junction bases not matched to a gene: 7. CDR1 SGHRS and CDR2 YFSETQ come from the germline V gene. This CDR3 is CASSLRGDRIYEQYS. CDR3 in DNA: TGCGCCAGCAGCTTGAGAGGGGACAGAATCTACGAGCAGTACTCC.

This clonotype appeared once. A much larger clone lies a single base off, so this may be a read error. The CDR3: CTSSSESFNEQFF. The CDR3 nucleotides read TGTACCAGCAGCTCAGAGAGCTTCAATGAGCAGTTCTTC. The V call is TRBV11-2, the J call TRBJ2-1, with D uncertain. CDR3 size: 13 residues. CDR1 and CDR2 (germline): SGHAT, FQNNGV.

This clonotype was seen repeatedly, ten times or more. The chain employs TRBV5-1 and TRBJ1-4; 8 bases align to TRBD1. This CDR3 has 15 residues. The J segment lost 7 bases and the V segment lost 4 bases, leaving 9 bases of the junction unmatched. The germline V gene has CDR1 SGHRS and CDR2 YFSETQ. The CDR3 nucleotides read TGCGCCAGCAGCGGTACACAGGGGGGAAGTGAAAAACTGTTTTTT. Translating gives CASSGTQGGSEKLFF.

Comments on this clonotype: A much larger clonotype is one base distant, so this may be a read error. The rearrangement joins TRBV29-1 to TRBJ2-2; D possibly matches TRBD1 or TRBD2 (5 bases each). Trimming took off 8 bases at V and 7 bases at J, with 17 bases between the two ends. CDR3 length: 13 residues. Per germline, CDR1 SQVTM and CDR2 ANQGSEA. The CDR3 loop is CSIARDLHGELFF. CDR3 sequence (DNA): TGCAGCATTGCGAGGGACCTTCACGGGGAGCTGTTTTTT.

This clonotype came up once. Compared with germline, one end of the junction differs, possibly owing to a read error. This chain links TRBV6-6 with TRBJ1-1; no definite D call. The CDR3 has 13 residues. The germline V gene encodes CDR1 MNHNY and CDR2 SVGAGI (reference sequence). Here the CDR3 DNA reads TGTGCCAGCAGTTACTTTGGAAATACTGAAGCTTCCTTT. Translating gives CASSYFGNTEASF.

V usage is TRBV10-2 and J usage is TRBJ2-6; D not certain. Per germline, CDR1 WSHSY and CDR2 SAAADI. There are 15 residues in the CDR3. The CDR3 DNA sequence: TGCACCTGCAGTGACATTGCTGCGGGGGCCAACGTCCTGACTTTC. This sequence encodes CTCSDIAAGANVLTF.

This clonotype appeared a single time. A read error may be the cause here, since a much bigger clone is one base away. The gene calls are TRBV5-1 and TRBJ2-6; D unresolved. Trimming shortened V by 4 bases and J by 0 bases, and 11 bases separated the two germline ends. The CDR3 sequence is 16 residues long. The germline gives CDR1 SGHRS, CDR2 YFSETQ. CDR3 sequence: CASSMALDSGANVLTF. CDR3 in DNA: TGCGCCAGCAGCATGGCCTTGGACTCTGGGGCCAACGTCCTGACTTTC.

This clonotype was counted a few times. The junction departs from germline at one end; a sequencing error may be responsible. This chain links TRBV19 with TRBJ2-1; D unresolved. This CDR3 is 11 amino acids long. Germline V CDR1 and CDR2: LNHDA, SQIVND (reference sequence). For the CDR3, the DNA is TGTACCAGTAGAAGCTACAATGAGCAGTTCTTC. It is translated as CTSRSYNEQFF.

With regard to this clonotype: The CDR3 does not end in the conserved phenylalanine or tryptophan, so this is likely a read error. The DNA is left out, because the CDR3 cannot be placed on it with certainty; the CDR3 is given as TCRdb lists it. The chain recombines TRBV29-1 with TRBJ2-1. The CDR3 is 12 residues long, counting both termini. Per the germline V gene, CDR1 is SQVTM and CDR2 is ANQGSEA. This CDR3 is CSVPKTFNEQLL.

Concerning this clonotype: One junction end does not reproduce the germline sequence, and a read error may be involved. This rearrangement joins TRBV11-2 to TRBJ2-1, with D uncertain. CDR3 length: 14 residues. The germline CDR1 and CDR2 sequences are SGHAT and FQNNGV. DNA of the CDR3: TGTGCCAGGAGCTTTGGCAGCGCCGACAATGAGCAATTCTTC. Amino acids: CARSFGSADNEQFF.

As for this clonotype: The conserved final phenylalanine or tryptophan is absent from the CDR3, which likely points to a read error. The chain is built from TRBV7-9 and TRBJ1-6; D is undetermined. V was clipped by 5 bases and J by 0 bases, with 14 bases between them. From germline, CDR1 is SEHNR and CDR2 FQNEAQ (reference sequence). The CDR3 has 17 amino acids. In nucleotides, the CDR3 is TGTGCCAGCAGCGCTGGACCGTTCAGCTCCTATAATTCACCCCTCCACCTT. Its protein product is CASSAGPFSSYNSPLHL.

In regard to this clonotype: One end of the junction fails to match germline, which may point to a read error. V gene TRBV29-1 combines with J gene TRBJ2-3, with D perhaps TRBD2 (5 bases). This CDR3 has 13 amino acids. The germline gives CDR1 SQVTM, CDR2 ANQGSEA. CDR3 coding DNA: TGCAACGTTGTGGCGGGCAGTGCAGATACGCAGTATTTT. Its protein product is CNVVAGSADTQYF.